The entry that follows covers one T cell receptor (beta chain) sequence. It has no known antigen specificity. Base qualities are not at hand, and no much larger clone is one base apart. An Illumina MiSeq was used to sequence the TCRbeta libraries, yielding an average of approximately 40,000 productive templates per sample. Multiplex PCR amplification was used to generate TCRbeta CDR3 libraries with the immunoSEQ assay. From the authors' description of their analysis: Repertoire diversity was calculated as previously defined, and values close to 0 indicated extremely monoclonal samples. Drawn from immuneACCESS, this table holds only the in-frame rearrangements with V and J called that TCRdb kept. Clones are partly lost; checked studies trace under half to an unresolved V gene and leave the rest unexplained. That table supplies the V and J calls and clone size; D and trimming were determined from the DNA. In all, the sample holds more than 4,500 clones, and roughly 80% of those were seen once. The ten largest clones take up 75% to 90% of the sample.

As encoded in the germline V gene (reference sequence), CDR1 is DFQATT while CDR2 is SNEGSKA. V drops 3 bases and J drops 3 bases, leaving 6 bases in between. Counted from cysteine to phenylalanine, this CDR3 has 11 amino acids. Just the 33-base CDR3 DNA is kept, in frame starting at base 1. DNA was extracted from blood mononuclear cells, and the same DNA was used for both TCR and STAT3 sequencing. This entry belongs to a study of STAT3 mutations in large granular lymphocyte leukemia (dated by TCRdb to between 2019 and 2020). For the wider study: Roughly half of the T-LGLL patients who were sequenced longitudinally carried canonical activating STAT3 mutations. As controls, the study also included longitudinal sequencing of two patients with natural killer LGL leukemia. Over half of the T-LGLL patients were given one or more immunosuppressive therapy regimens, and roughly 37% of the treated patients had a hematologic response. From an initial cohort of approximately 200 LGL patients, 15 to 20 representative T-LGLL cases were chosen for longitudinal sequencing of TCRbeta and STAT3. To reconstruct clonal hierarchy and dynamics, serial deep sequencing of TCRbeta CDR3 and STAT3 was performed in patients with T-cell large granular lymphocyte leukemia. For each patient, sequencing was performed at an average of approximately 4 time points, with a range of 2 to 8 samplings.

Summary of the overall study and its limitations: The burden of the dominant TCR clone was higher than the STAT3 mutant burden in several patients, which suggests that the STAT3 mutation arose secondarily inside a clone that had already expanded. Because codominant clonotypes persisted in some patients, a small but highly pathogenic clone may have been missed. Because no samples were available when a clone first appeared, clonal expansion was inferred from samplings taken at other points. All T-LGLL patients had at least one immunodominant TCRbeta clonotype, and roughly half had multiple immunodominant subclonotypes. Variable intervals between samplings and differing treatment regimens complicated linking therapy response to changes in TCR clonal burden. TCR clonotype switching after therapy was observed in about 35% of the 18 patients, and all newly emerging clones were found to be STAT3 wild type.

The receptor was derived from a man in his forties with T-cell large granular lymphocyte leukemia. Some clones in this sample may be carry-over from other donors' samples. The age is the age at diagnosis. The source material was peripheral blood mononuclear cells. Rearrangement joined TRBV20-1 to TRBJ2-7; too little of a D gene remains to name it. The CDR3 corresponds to CSASPNYEQYF. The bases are TGCAGTGCTAGTCCCAACTACGAGCAGTACTTC.